This T cell receptor beta chain appears in the sequencing data of a study of blood T cells in healthy people across ages. Notes on the study in general: One million T cells yielded diversity estimates that were considered underestimates. Long-lived donors exceeded aged donors in naive CD4+ cells and diversity.

Germline V gene data show CDR1 as DFQATT and CDR2 as SNEGSKA (reference sequence). This CDR3 has 14 amino acids. As for this clonotype: Antigen specificity is unknown. At one boundary the junction diverges from the germline segment, which might be a read error.

Peripheral blood from each donor was collected in a volume of approximately 10 milliliters. Next came a second PCR, run for about 6 to 12 cycles, which used a sample-barcoded 5' primer along with a J-beta primer mix. From each sample, at least 2.5 million paired-end reads containing CDR3 were obtained. MiXCR, run by TCRdb on the 5' RACE reads, gives a single entry per CDR3 protein. The repertoire includes 1 million to 1.2 million distinct CDR3 sequences, about two fifths of them detected once, and 10% to 15% sits in the top ten. Sequencing used blood. This TCR was sampled from a man aged 18 to 30 in good health. The chain employs TRBV20-1 and TRBJ2-3, with D maybe TRBD1 (5 bases). The CDR3 is CSASPPFGAETQYF. In DNA form, the CDR3 reads TGCAGTGCTAGCCCACCCTTTGGGGCAGAGACGCAGTATTTT.